The source of this T cell receptor (beta chain) is a study of T cells in Graves' hyperthyroidism and ophthalmopathy (dated by TCRdb to about 2019). For the wider study: Peripheral blood samples were taken at initial diagnosis, before any treatment was given. TCR V-J signatures able to tell the groups apart were searched for in a discovery cohort of 95 to 100 patients, of whom over 40 had Graves' ophthalmopathy and around 58 had stable Graves' hyperthyroidism. Prospective prediction of ophthalmopathy was tested in an independent validation cohort of about 19 hyperthyroidism patients and 17 patients who later progressed to ophthalmopathy. The roughly 94 discovery patients were randomly split 7:3 into training and test sets. Thyroid tissue and blood T-cell repertoires from six Graves' hyperthyroidism patients were also compared in the study. Following sampling, methimazole starting at 30 mg daily was given to hyperthyroidism patients, and high-dose intravenous methylprednisolone was given to ophthalmopathy patients. The paper describes TCR Vbeta CDR3 sequencing of 140 or so peripheral blood samples, made up of around 41 ophthalmopathy patients, roughly 75 hyperthyroidism patients and 17 progressor patients.

Summary of the overall study and its limitations: Most expanded thyroid clonotypes (frequency above 0.001) were also detected in blood, suggesting blood repertoires may reflect thyroid immune responses. A 13 V-J signature model separated ophthalmopathy from stable hyperthyroidism, with approximately 87% sensitivity and about 81% specificity in cross-validation and 80%/75% in testing. In validation, the model predicted progression to ophthalmopathy with 60% to 71% sensitivity and approximately 72% specificity, a median of 6.5 months before onset. No statistical method was used to fix the sample size in advance, and group allocation was not hidden from the investigators.

The TCR beta CDR3 regions were amplified from RNA transcripts. The first round of RT-PCR for the TCR CDR3 was performed with the HTBI primer set and the Qiagen OneStep RT-PCR kit. Libraries were constructed in a second round of multiplex PCR, after which size selection and purification were performed. The libraries were sequenced on an Illumina HiSeq2000 using paired-end 100 bp reads. Under the source paper's analysis protocol: SOAPnuke was used to process the raw data, throwing out any read that contained adapters or uncalled bases, had a mean Phred below 15, or lacked an exact constant-primer or identifier match. COPE v1.2.5 was used to merge high-quality paired reads, and clonotypes were defined as unique nucleotide sequences. Clonotypes were aligned to IMGT TRBV, TRBD and TRBJ reference segments using MiTCR v1.1. The analysis included only V-J combinations with a frequency above 0.0001, which together covered around 99% of the repertoires. The TCS score was defined as F50 (clonal expansion) divided by E x V (chaos), with BLOSUM62-based TCRdist calculated between CDR3 peptides within each V-J. Welch's t-statistics and random forest reduced 500 to 650 V-J features to roughly 13, which were used in a naive Bayes classifier (R e1071). TCRdb reanalyzed the raw reads on its own, using fastp at Q25 for trimming and MiXCR for clone calling, and kept in-frame beta chains. Records with the same CDR3 protein are collapsed into one entry carrying the most frequent genes and DNA. TCRdb's processing, not the authors', yielded these V and J calls. This sample has about 380,000 distinct CDR3 sequences in its table, and 14% of those were observed once. The top ten clones comprise 9.5% to 12% of the sample.

Stable Graves' hyperthyroidism was defined as no progression to ophthalmopathy during 18 months of follow-up. Hyperthyroidism patients were newly diagnosed, with disease duration under 2 months, and aged 18 to 65 years. Exclusion was applied to patients with uncontrolled infections, other autoimmune diseases, pregnancy or lactation. Diagnoses relied on clinical symptoms, serum thyroxine and TRAb, thyroid ultrasound and orbital computed tomography. PBMCs were isolated from about 9.2 ml of fresh peripheral blood by Ficoll-Paque density gradient centrifugation. Trizol reagent was used to extract total RNA, and RNA quality was then checked on an Agilent 2100 Bioanalyzer. This clonotype was picked up many times. Its antigen remains unidentified. The record has no base qualities; no much larger clone is one base away. From V the trimming removes 5 bases and from J it removes 4 bases, while the gene matches leave 3 bases of the junction unaccounted for. Via the germline V gene (reference sequence), CDR1 is DFQATT and CDR2 SNEGSKA. From cysteine to phenylalanine, the CDR3 is 13 amino acids long. This entry keeps only the CDR3 DNA: 39 bases, framed from base 1.

The clonotype originates from a woman between 55 and 75 years old with Graves' hyperthyroidism. The chain is made from TRBV20-1 and TRBJ2-1; 9 nucleotides in the junction match TRBD2. Sequenced: blood. The DNA sequence is TGCAGTGCTTTAACTAGCGGGTACAATGAGCAGTTCTTC. This gives the protein CSALTSGYNEQFF.